The clone carrying this T cell receptor (beta chain) was counted a few times. Individuals with ophthalmopathy presented a Clinical Activity Score of at least 3, a NOSPECS grade of at least 4 and a duration under 3 months. Clinical symptoms, serum thyroxine, TRAb, thyroid ultrasound and orbital computed tomography established diagnosis. From under 12 ml of fresh peripheral blood, PBMCs were isolated. This specimen belongs to a study of T cells in Graves' hyperthyroidism and ophthalmopathy. The CDR3 regions of TCR beta were amplified from RNA transcripts. TCR CDR3 regions were first amplified by RT-PCR with HTBI primers. TCRdb reprocessed the multiplex PCR reads via MiXCR and lists one record per CDR3 protein. The sample yields hundreds of thousands of distinct CDR3 sequences, about 20% seen once. The CDR3 has 15 amino acids. Trimming took 3 bases from V and 4 from J, leaving 15 bases between them. The germline CDR1 and CDR2 sequences are ENHRY and SYGVKD.

The chain is built from TRBV10-3 and TRBJ1-2; D is ambiguous. The source of this sequence is a man in his forties or fifties with Graves' ophthalmopathy. The sequenced sample was blood. CDR3 bases: TGTGCCATCAGTGATGCCGGCGTGCCTATCTATGGCTACACCTTC. The encoded protein is CAISDAGVPIYGYTF.